This T cell receptor (beta chain) was recorded in a study of control samples from healthy donors and cancer patients. Sequenced by immunoSEQ multiplex PCR; TCRdb stores in-frame clones only, minus some. This sample has about 150,000 clones, with 94% found just once. Sequencing was done on a sample of blood. The TCR originated in a woman aged 18-29 years in good health.

The CDR3 reads CASSEVLPGEDTEAFF. The CDR3 nucleotides read TGTGCCAGCAGTGAGGTTCTGCCAGGGGAGGACACTGAAGCTTTCTTT. J is TRBJ1-1 and V is TRBV2, with D tentatively TRBD1 (6 bases). From germline, CDR1 is SNHLY and CDR2 FYNNEI. This CDR3 is 16 amino acids long. The ends were cut back, 3 bases at V and 3 bases at J, with 17 bases in the middle.